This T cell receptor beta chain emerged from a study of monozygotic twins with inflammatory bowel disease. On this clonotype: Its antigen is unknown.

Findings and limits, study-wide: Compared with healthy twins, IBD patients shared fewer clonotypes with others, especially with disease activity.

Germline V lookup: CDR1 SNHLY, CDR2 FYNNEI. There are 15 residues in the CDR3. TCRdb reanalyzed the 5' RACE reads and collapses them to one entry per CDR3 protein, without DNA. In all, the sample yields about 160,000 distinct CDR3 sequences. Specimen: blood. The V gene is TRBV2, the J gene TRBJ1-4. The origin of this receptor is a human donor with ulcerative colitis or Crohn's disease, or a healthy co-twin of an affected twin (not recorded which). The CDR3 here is CASSGPDPSDEKLFF.